The 11 T cell receptor beta chains listed next were all sequenced from one sample in a study of T cell changes during pregnancy in multiple sclerosis. Clones were read by immunoSEQ multiplex PCR, and TCRdb kept only the in-frame ones, dropping some. The data contain tens of thousands of clones, roughly 89% of them singletons. Sequencing used CD8+ T cells from peripheral blood mononuclear cells, obtained in the second trimester of pregnancy. All receptors come from a female donor in good health, enrolled as a control in a pregnancy study.

The chain uses TRBV13 and TRBJ2-5; D is undetermined. Trimming pared 5 bases from V and 2 bases from J, leaving 6 bases between. The CDR3 has 12 residues. In germline, CDR1 is PRHDT, CDR2 FYEKMQ (reference sequence). CDR3 sequence: CASSPSQETQYF. As DNA, the CDR3 is TGTGCCAGCAGCCCCTCGCAAGAGACCCAGTACTTC.

The CDR3 DNA is TGCGCCAGCAGCCGAGTTGGGGACAGGGGCTTGGAGACCCAGTACTTC. Residues: CASSRVGDRGLETQYF. This chain uses TRBV4-3 with TRBJ2-5; TRBD1 aligns across 10 bases. Germline CDR1 reads LGHNA; CDR2 reads YSLEER. CDR3 length: 16 residues. V shed 4 bases and J 5 bases; nucleotides not matched to a gene: 10.

J is TRBJ1-4 and V is TRBV15, with D maybe TRBD1 (5 bases). V gave up 2 bases and J gave up 8 bases, with 12 bases separating them. CDR1 and CDR2 from the germline V gene are LNHNV and YYDKDF (reference sequence). There are 14 residues in the CDR3. DNA for the CDR3: TGTGCCACCAGCAGACAGGGTGAGAACGAAAAACTGTTTTTT. This encodes CATSRQGENEKLFF.

This chain uses TRBV13 with TRBJ2-1; no clear D. The germline V gene has CDR1 PRHDT and CDR2 FYEKMQ (reference sequence). Trimming removed 2 bases at V and 4 bases at J, with 12 bases between. The CDR3 length is 15 residues. CDR3 nucleotide sequence: TGTGCCAGCAGCTTACAGGCTGGAATATACAATGAGCAGTTCTTC. Its protein is CASSLQAGIYNEQFF.

The genes are TRBV5-4 and TRBJ1-3; possibly TRBD1 for D (5 bases). Looked up from germline, CDR1 is SGHNT and CDR2 is YYREEE (reference sequence). Trimming took off 4 bases at V and 3 bases at J, with 11 bases between the two ends. The CDR3 loop spans 14 amino acids. The CDR3 reads CASSLGQGGNTIYF. The DNA for the CDR3 is TGTGCCAGCAGCCTGGGGCAGGGTGGAAACACCATATATTTT. The whole variable domain, remainder taken from reference TRBV5-4 and TRBJ1-3, is ETGVTQSPTHLIKTRGQQVTLRCSSQSGHNTVSWYQQALGQGPQFIFQYYREEENGRGNFPPRFSGLQFPNYSSELNVNALELDDSALYLCASSLGQGGNTIYFGEGSWLTVV.

The chain is built from TRBV27 and TRBJ2-5; 8 bases agree with TRBD2. The J call may be wrong; the DNA end is better matched by TRBJ2-7. The CDR3 is 16 amino acids. The germline V gene encodes CDR1 MNHEY and CDR2 SMNVEV (reference sequence). CDR3 nucleotide sequence: TGTGCCAGCAGTTTATACCCCAGCGGGAGTTTCCACGAGCAGTACTTC. It is translated as CASSLYPSGSFHEQYF.

The rearrangement links TRBV27 to TRBJ2-3, with TRBD1 as a possible D gene (6 bases). CDR3 length equals 15 residues. Trimming stripped 3 bases from V and 7 bases from J, with 17 bases between. Germline V gene lookup returns CDR1 MNHEY and CDR2 SMNVEV (reference sequence). The CDR3 region has the DNA TGTGCCAGCAGTTTGGGGGCAGGGAGTTTAAATACGCAGTATTTT. This codes for CASSLGAGSLNTQYF.

The chain is built from TRBV19 and TRBJ1-6, with 7 bases identical to TRBD1. CDR1 and CDR2 (germline): LNHDA, SQIVND (reference sequence). V shed 1 base, J shed 10 bases, and the junction held 7 bases outside the gene matches. The CDR3 has 15 residues. The CDR3 bases are TGTGCCAGTAGTATAGCTGGCAGGGGGAACTCACCCCTCCACTTT. Translation gives CASSIAGRGNSPLHF.

The chain uses TRBV7-6 and TRBJ2-1, with a tentative D call TRBD2 (6 bases). In germline, CDR1 is SGHVS, CDR2 FNYEAQ. V was pared by 7 bases and J by 3 bases, with 10 bases between. The CDR3 covers 13 residues. The chain's CDR3 is CASNSGFYNEQFF. The CDR3 nucleotides read TGTGCCAGCAACAGCGGGTTCTACAATGAGCAGTTCTTC.

The V and J genes are TRBV18 and TRBJ1-1; TRBD1 aligns across 7 bases. V shed 3 bases and J 4 bases; nucleotides not matched to a gene: 5. The CDR3 loop spans 14 amino acids. CDR1 is KGHSH and CDR2 is LQKENI in the germline V gene. The CDR3 sequence: CASSPSRGSTEAFF. CDR3 coding DNA: TGTGCCAGCTCACCGAGCAGGGGGTCCACTGAAGCTTTCTTT.

The V gene is TRBV27, the J gene TRBJ1-5; D possibly corresponds to TRBD1 (5 bases). The CDR3 spans 14 residues. Germline CDR1 reads MNHEY; CDR2 reads SMNVEV (reference sequence). Trimming pared 2 bases from V and 3 bases from J, leaving 8 bases between. CDR3: CASSLAGSNQPQHF. CDR3 nucleotide sequence: TGTGCCAGCAGTTTAGCAGGGTCCAATCAGCCCCAGCATTTT.